A single sample gave rise to the 3 T cell receptor beta chains below, sequenced in a study of T cell responses to AZD1222 COVID-19 vaccine. This table comes from immunoSEQ multiplex PCR, and its TCRdb copy is limited to in-frame clones, with some not included. The table records more than 95,000 clones, 93% of them present only once. Sequencing used peripheral blood, obtained on day 0 of AZD1222 vaccination. The receptors stem from an adult in good health.

V usage is TRBV14 and J usage is TRBJ2-3; possible D gene TRBD2, 5 bases. Germline CDR1 SGHDN, CDR2 FVKESK. The CDR3 has 14 amino acids. Trimming removed 1 base from V and 4 bases from J, with 9 bases in between. The CDR3 sequence: CASSQATSSDTQYF. The CDR3 bases are TGTGCCAGCAGCCAAGCTACTAGTTCAGATACGCAGTATTTT.

The chain is built from TRBV3-1 (or the pseudogene TRBV3-2) and TRBJ2-7, with 9 nucleotides matching TRBD2. V shed 6 bases, J shed 5 bases, and the junction held 8 bases outside the gene matches. The CDR3 is made up of 14 amino acids. Germline-derived CDR1 and CDR2 are LGHDT and YNNKEL (reference sequence). The CDR3 sequence is CASSLSGRRNEQYF. The CDR3 nucleotides read TGTGCCAGCAGTCTTAGCGGGAGAAGGAACGAGCAGTACTTC.

The CDR3 is CASSSRSGYTF. The DNA of the CDR3 is TGTGCCAGCAGTTCCAGGAGTGGCTACACCTTC. The rearrangement links TRBV12-3 or TRBV12-4 to TRBJ1-2; D call uncertain. The CDR3 is 11 amino acids. Deletions cut 4 bases from V and 7 bases from J, with 7 bases between.